The 3 T cell receptor beta chains reported below all come from one sample, sequenced in a study of CXCR3-negative and CXCR3-positive naive CD8 T cells. In preparing the TRB cDNA libraries, 5' RACE with UMI labels was used. With the 5' RACE reads reprocessed, TCRdb shows one record per CDR3 protein and no DNA. The table for this sample gives 55,000 to 65,000 distinct CDR3 sequences. Sequencing was carried out using naive CXCR3- CD8+ T cells from blood. Subset meaning: CD45RO-CCR7+CD27+CD95- naive CD8+ T cells lacking CXCR3 (TNR3-). The receptor source for this set is a human donor in good health. Some clones in this sample may be carry-over from other donors' samples.

V and J are TRBV7-9 and TRBJ2-7; TCRdb selects TRBD1, and the lack of DNA leaves this call unchecked. The CDR3 has 16 amino acids. Germline CDR1 SEHNR, CDR2 FQNEAQ (reference sequence). The CDR3: CASSTGDRGNSYEQYF.

Here the CDR3 reads CASSGGGARNEQFF. The gene calls are TRBV9 and TRBJ2-1; the TCRdb call, TRBD1, lacks DNA for checking. CDR3 length: 14 amino acids. Germline V gene sequence: CDR1 SGDLS, CDR2 YYNGEE.

The chain has TRBV29-1 and TRBJ2-3; TCRdb's D call, TRBD2, is unchecked because there is no DNA. The CDR3 sequence is 18 residues long. Germline CDR1 SQVTM, CDR2 ANQGSEA. This CDR3 reads CSVDATSGGARSTDTQYF.